This T cell receptor beta chain derives from a study of control samples from healthy donors and cancer patients. Germline CDR1 reads SNHLY; CDR2 reads FYNNEI. V dropped 8 bases and J dropped 6; count of bases not matched to a gene: 11. This CDR3 region has 14 residues. Sequencing used immunoSEQ multiplex PCR; TCRdb keeps in-frame clones, though not all of them. Among 150,000 to 200,000 clones listed, over 85% were seen once. The chain combines TRBV2 with TRBJ1-2, with TRBD1 identical over 8 bases. This TCR was sampled from a man aged 18 to 29 in good health. Material for sequencing was blood. The CDR3 here is CASDPRRGQDGYTF. In nucleotides, the CDR3 is TGTGCCAGCGACCCCCGCAGGGGGCAGGATGGCTACACCTTC.